This TCR beta chain was recorded in a study of T cells in Graves' hyperthyroidism and ophthalmopathy. Findings and caveats of the study: Also found in blood were most expanded thyroid clonotypes above 0.001.

The blood sample dates from first hyperthyroidism diagnosis, preceding any ophthalmopathy symptoms. PBMCs were sourced from roughly 9.1 ml fresh peripheral blood. In regard to this clonotype: What it binds is unknown.

RNA transcripts served as the template for amplifying TCR beta CDR3 regions. First-round RT-PCR of the TCR CDR3 relied on the HTBI primer set. TCRdb re-called the multiplex PCR reads through MiXCR, storing one row per CDR3 protein. The sample lists fewer than 650,000 distinct CDR3 sequences, about 15% seen once, with under 7% in the top ten. The length of the CDR3 is 14 residues. The V and J ends lost 1 base and 2 bases respectively, with 4 bases between them. Germline CDR1 reads SGDLS; CDR2 reads YYNGEE. The sequence was collected from a woman aged 25 to 39 with Graves' hyperthyroidism that later progressed to Graves' ophthalmopathy. What was sequenced was blood. The chain links TRBV9 to TRBJ2-6; no clear D gene. In DNA form, the CDR3 reads TGTGCCAGCAGCGTAACAGCTGGGGCCAACGTCCTGACTTTC. Protein: CASSVTAGANVLTF.